A selection of T cell receptor beta chains follows, all from one sample in a study of T cell responses to AZD1222 COVID-19 vaccine. Clones were sequenced by immunoSEQ multiplex PCR, and TCRdb holds only the in-frame ones, with some missing. The sample consists of around 140,000 clones, 90% to 95% of them appearing once. The input for sequencing was peripheral blood, taken on day 0 of AZD1222 vaccination. The receptor source for this set is an adult in good health. The CDR3 runs from the conserved cysteine through the conserved F or W. The order of the fields is J gene, clone size, V gene, D gene, CDR3 protein, CDR3 DNA. The D gene is left open where the match is weak. Expanded clones are given a class, and other clones once, few, many or no size at all.

TRBJ2-1	NA	TRBV16	TRBD2	CASSQSFGGGNEQFF	TGTGCCAGCAGCCAATCGTTCGGGGGAGGGAATGAGCAGTTCTTC
TRBJ2-3	once	TRBV5-6	NA	CASSFWTDPDTQYF	TGTGCCAGCAGCTTTTGGACGGACCCAGATACGCAGTATTTT
TRBJ1-4	NA	TRBV11-2	TRBD1	CASSGTVGEKLFF	TGTGCCAGCAGCGGGACAGTCGGGGAAAAACTGTTTTTT
TRBJ2-3	NA	TRBV6-2/TRBV6-3	NA	CASSYPDLPTDTQYF	TGTGCCAGCAGTTACCCTGACCTGCCCACAGATACGCAGTATTTT
TRBJ2-7	NA	TRBV7-2	TRBD2	CASSPGGRGAYEQYF	TGTGCCAGCAGCCCAGGAGGGCGGGGGGCCTACGAGCAGTACTTC
TRBJ2-1	NA	TRBV7-7	TRBD1	CASSQETTGYNEQFF	TGTGCTAGCAGCCAGGAGACGACAGGGTACAATGAGCAGTTCTTC
TRBJ1-5	NA	TRBV2	NA	CASQDRISNQPQHF	TGTGCCAGCCAAGACAGGATTAGCAATCAGCCCCAGCATTTT
TRBJ1-4	NA	TRBV11-2	NA	CASSATGTVYEKLFF	TGTGCCAGCAGCGCAACCGGGACGGTGTATGAAAAACTGTTTTTT
TRBJ1-2	NA	TRBV5-1	TRBD1	CASRPDRATYGYTF	TGCGCCAGCAGACCGGACAGGGCAACCTATGGCTACACCTTC
TRBJ2-4	NA	TRBV19	NA	CASSVLQGGQNIQYF	TGTGCCAGTAGTGTACTACAGGGGGGGCAAAACATTCAGTACTTC
TRBJ2-1	NA	TRBV6-5	NA	CASSLVREVLFF	TGTGCCAGCAGTTTAGTCAGGGAGGTTCTGTTCTTC
TRBJ1-1	NA	TRBV5-8	NA	CASSLEGLGTEAFF	TGTGCCAGCAGCTTGGAAGGTTTAGGCACTGAAGCTTTCTTT
TRBJ1-6	NA	TRBV10-3	NA	CAISERFPEDSPLHF	TGTGCCATCAGCGAAAGATTTCCGGAAGATTCACCCCTCCACTTT
TRBJ1-6	NA	TRBV12-3/TRBV12-4	NA	CASSLRENSPLHF	TGTGCCAGCAGTTTGAGGGAGAATTCACCCCTCCACTTT
TRBJ2-1	NA	TRBV29-1	TRBD1	CSVGGTGIFNEQFF	TGCAGCGTTGGAGGGACAGGCATTTTCAATGAGCAGTTCTTC
TRBJ2-7	NA	TRBV18	TRBD1	CASSLRTGPEDEQYF	TGTGCCAGCTCCCTTAGGACAGGCCCGGAGGACGAGCAGTACTTC
TRBJ2-5	once	TRBV7-2	TRBD2	CASSRGGPWETQYF	TGTGCCAGCAGCCGGGGGGGGCCATGGGAGACCCAGTACTTC
TRBJ1-2	once	TRBV19	NA	CASSIGSRGALGYTF	TGTGCCAGTAGTATAGGGAGTCGAGGGGCCCTTGGCTACACCTTC
TRBJ1-4	NA	TRBV18	TRBD1	CASSPPGQFSNEKLFF	TGTGCCAGCTCACCCCCGGGACAGTTCTCTAATGAAAAACTGTTTTTT
TRBJ2-1	NA	TRBV7-2	NA	CASSAGAYNEQFF	TGTGCCAGCAGCGCCGGAGCCTACAATGAGCAGTTCTTC
TRBJ2-3	NA	TRBV7-9	NA	CASSSGFGTTDTQYF	TGTGCCAGCAGCTCAGGGTTCGGGACCACAGATACGCAGTATTTT
TRBJ1-5	NA	TRBV6-5	NA	CASSLQGGGQPQHF	TGTGCCAGCAGTTTACAGGGAGGGGGTCAGCCCCAGCATTTT
TRBJ2-4	NA	TRBV7-2	TRBD2	CASSLRGENIQYF	TGTGCCAGCAGCCTACGGGGGGAAAACATTCAGTACTTC
TRBJ2-7	once	TRBV7-2	NA	CASSAHGREDEQYF	TGTGCCAGCAGCGCGCACGGTAGGGAGGACGAGCAGTACTTC
TRBJ1-1	NA	TRBV7-2	NA	CASSLVAGAMNTEAFF	TGTGCCAGCAGCTTAGTGGCGGGGGCGATGAACACTGAAGCTTTCTTT
TRBJ1-2	NA	TRBV7-9	TRBD1	CASTVQGAGGYTF	TGTGCCAGCACCGTTCAGGGGGCCGGTGGCTACACCTTC
TRBJ1-1	NA	TRBV4-2	NA	CASSRAGAAMNTEAFF	TGTGCCAGCAGCCGAGCAGGAGCAGCGATGAACACTGAAGCTTTCTTT
TRBJ1-3	NA	TRBV9	NA	CASSVLQGGGNTIYF	TGTGCCAGCAGCGTACTCCAGGGAGGTGGAAACACCATATATTTT
TRBJ2-3	NA	TRBV5-4	NA	CASSLGGKDTQYF	TGTGCCAGCAGCTTGGGAGGTAAAGATACGCAGTATTTT
TRBJ2-3	NA	TRBV5-4	TRBD2	CASSLFGGAWDTQYF	TGTGCCAGCAGCTTGTTCGGGGGGGCCTGGGATACGCAGTATTTT
TRBJ2-3	NA	TRBV5-1	NA	CASSLARGGTDTQYF	TGCGCCAGCAGCTTGGCAAGGGGGGGCACAGATACGCAGTATTTT
TRBJ2-7	NA	TRBV29-1	TRBD2	CSADGLAGEQYF	TGCAGCGCCGACGGTCTAGCGGGGGAGCAGTACTTC
TRBJ1-1	NA	TRBV6-2/TRBV6-3	NA	CASSLGTEAFF	TGTGCCAGCAGTCTCGGGACTGAAGCTTTCTTT
TRBJ2-3	NA	TRBV4-2	NA	CASSQDAGQDTQYF	TGTGCCAGCAGCCAAGATGCGGGGCAGGATACGCAGTATTTT
TRBJ1-1	NA	TRBV2	NA	CASRAIVKNTEAFF	TGTGCCAGCAGAGCAATCGTCAAGAACACTGAAGCTTTCTTT
TRBJ2-5	once	TRBV2	NA	CASTSPGFWFQETQYF	TGTGCCAGCACCTCCCCAGGGTTTTGGTTCCAGGAGACCCAGTACTTC
TRBJ1-5	once	TRBV6-5	NA	CATMASLGNQPQHF	TGTGCCACCATGGCCTCCTTAGGGAATCAGCCCCAGCATTTT
TRBJ2-1	NA	TRBV6-4	TRBD2	CASSVRGGEYNEQFF	TGTGCCAGCAGTGTTCGCGGGGGGGAATACAATGAGCAGTTCTTC
TRBJ2-7	NA	TRBV28	NA	CASSLEDPTGKRAYEQYF	TGTGCCAGCAGTTTAGAGGACCCAACAGGGAAGAGGGCCTACGAGCAGTACTTC
TRBJ2-1	NA	TRBV11-3	NA	CASGNRDEQFF	TGTGCCAGCGGGAATCGGGATGAGCAGTTCTTC